This entry features one T cell receptor beta chain sequence. Germline values: CDR1 ENHRY, CDR2 SYGVKD. Trimming stripped 3 bases from V and 6 bases from J, with 6 bases between. The CDR3 is 11 residues long. The table came from immunoSEQ multiplex PCR; TCRdb's copy has only in-frame clones and leaves some out. Here the sample spans 70,000 to 95,000 clones, roughly 88% being singletons. The source of the sample is a study of OX40 agonist ivuxolimab in advanced cancers. Across the study: Ivuxolimab doses were 0.01, 0.1, 0.3, 1.5, 3 or 10 mg/kg every 2 weeks. Anti-PD-1, anti-PD-L1 or anti-CTLA-4 therapy given earlier was allowed, and around 40% had some.

It was autoimmune disease history or systemic immunosuppression that excluded patients. The source of this sequence is an adult with an advanced solid tumor such as melanoma, head and neck, liver or kidney cancer. Sample: CD4+ or CD8+ T cells sorted from blood, taken in a trial of the OX40 agonist ivuxolimab. This chain links TRBV10-3 with TRBJ2-7, with D hard to call. In nucleotides, the CDR3 is TGTGCCATCAGTGAAAGGGTCGAGCAGTACTTC. Translation gives CAISERVEQYF.